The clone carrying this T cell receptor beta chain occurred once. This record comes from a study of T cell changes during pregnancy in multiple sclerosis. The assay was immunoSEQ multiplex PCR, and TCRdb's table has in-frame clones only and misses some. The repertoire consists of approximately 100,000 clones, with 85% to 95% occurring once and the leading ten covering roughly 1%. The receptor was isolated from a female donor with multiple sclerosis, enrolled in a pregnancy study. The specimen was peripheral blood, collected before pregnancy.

The CDR3 loop reads CASSVGSPGTQYF. The CDR3, as DNA: TGTGCCAGCAGCGTGGGGAGTCCGGGAACCCAGTACTTC. The V gene is TRBV7-2, the J gene TRBJ2-5; D is possibly TRBD2 (5 bases). CDR1 and CDR2 (germline): SGHTA, FQGNSA. The V and J ends lost 5 bases and 8 bases respectively, with 15 bases between them. The CDR3 runs to 13 residues.